This T cell receptor (beta chain) comes out of a study of CD8 T cells in ankylosing spondylitis. Broader study findings: Reportedly, significant enrichment of disease-linked clones occurred in matched ankylosing spondylitis synovial fluid.

This clonotype occurred many times. Its specificity is not known. TCRdb re-called the 5' RACE reads through MiXCR, storing one row per CDR3 protein. The data contain 130,000 or so distinct CDR3 sequences, more than 6.5% of them singletons. Germline CDR1 is ENHRY and CDR2 is SYGVKD. CDR3 size: 15 residues. The V end lost 2 bases, the J end lost 0 bases, and 5 bases lay between the germline ends. The chain uses TRBV10-3 and TRBJ2-6; D is ambiguous. The sequence was obtained from a male donor with ankylosing spondylitis or in good health (not recorded which). Sequencing was done on a sample of blood, either unsorted or a sorted T cell fraction (not recorded which). The CDR3 DNA reads as TGTGCCATCAGTGAGGGTGCCTCTGGGGCCAACGTCCTGACTTTC. The encoded protein is CAISEGASGANVLTF.